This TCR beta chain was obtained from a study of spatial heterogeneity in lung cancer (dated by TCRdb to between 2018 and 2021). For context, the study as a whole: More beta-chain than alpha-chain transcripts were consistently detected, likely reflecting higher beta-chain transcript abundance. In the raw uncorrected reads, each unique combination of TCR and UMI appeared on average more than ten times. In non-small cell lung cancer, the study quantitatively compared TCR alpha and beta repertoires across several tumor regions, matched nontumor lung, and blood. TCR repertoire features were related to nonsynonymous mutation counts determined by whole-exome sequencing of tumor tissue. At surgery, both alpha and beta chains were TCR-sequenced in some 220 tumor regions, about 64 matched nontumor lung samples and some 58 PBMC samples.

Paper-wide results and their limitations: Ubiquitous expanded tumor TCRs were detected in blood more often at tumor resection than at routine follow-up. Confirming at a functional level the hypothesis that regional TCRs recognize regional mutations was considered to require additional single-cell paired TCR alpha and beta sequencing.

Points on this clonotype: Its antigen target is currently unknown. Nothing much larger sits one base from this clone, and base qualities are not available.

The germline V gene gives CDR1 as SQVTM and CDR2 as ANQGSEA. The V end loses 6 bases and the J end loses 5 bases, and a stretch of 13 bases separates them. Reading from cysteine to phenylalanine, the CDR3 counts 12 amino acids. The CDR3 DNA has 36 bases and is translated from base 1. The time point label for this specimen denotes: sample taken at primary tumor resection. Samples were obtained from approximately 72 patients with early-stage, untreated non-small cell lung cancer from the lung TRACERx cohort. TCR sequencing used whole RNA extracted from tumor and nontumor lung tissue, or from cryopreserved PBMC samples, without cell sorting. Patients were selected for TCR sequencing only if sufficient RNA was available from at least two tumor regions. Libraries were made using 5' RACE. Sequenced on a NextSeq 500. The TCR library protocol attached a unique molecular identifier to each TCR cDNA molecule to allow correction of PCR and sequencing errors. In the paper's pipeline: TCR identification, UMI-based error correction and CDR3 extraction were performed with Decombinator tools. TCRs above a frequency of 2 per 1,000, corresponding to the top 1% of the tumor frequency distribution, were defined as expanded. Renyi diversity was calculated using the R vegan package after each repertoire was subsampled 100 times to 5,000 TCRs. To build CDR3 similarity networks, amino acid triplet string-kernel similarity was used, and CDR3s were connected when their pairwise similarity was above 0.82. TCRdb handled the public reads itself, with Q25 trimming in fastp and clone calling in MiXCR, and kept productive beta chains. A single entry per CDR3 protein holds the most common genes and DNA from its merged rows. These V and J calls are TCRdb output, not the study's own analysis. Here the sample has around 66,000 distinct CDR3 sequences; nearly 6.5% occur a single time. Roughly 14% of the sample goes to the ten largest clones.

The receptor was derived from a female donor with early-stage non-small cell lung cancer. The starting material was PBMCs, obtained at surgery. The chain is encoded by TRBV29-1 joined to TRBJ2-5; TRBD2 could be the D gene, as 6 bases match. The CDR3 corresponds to CSVSGRGETQYF. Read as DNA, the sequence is TGCAGCGTGTCGGGCCGGGGGGAGACCCAGTACTTC.